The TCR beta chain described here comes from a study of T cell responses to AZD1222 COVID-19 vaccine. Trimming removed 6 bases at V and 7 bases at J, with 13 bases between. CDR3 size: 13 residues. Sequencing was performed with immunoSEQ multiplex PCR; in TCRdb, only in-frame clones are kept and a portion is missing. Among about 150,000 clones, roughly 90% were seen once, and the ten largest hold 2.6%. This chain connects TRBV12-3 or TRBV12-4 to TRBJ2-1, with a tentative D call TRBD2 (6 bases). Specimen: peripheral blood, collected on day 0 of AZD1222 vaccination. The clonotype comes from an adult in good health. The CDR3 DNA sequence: TGTGCCAGCAGGGAGGGTGCAAGGAATGAGCAGTTCTTC. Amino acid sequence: CASREGARNEQFF.